This T cell receptor (beta chain) was identified during a study of metastatic and nonmetastatic thyroid tumors. The overall study: Thyroid patients, malignant and benign, had repertoires compared across blood and tumor or nodule tissue.

To note about this clone: What it recognizes is unknown. One end of the junction does not line up with germline, which may come from a read error.

Study-wide results and caveats: The study reportedly found significantly higher TCR beta diversity in malignant thyroid tumors than benign nodules, in blood and tumor.

The V gene's germline CDR1 is SGHNT and CDR2 YENEEA. The CDR3 loop spans 15 amino acids. Via MiXCR, TCRdb re-called the PCR reads. The table includes some 5,900 clones, roughly 25% detected once. No treatment had been given to any patient before thyroid surgery. This sequence was found in a male donor with papillary thyroid cancer or a benign thyroid nodule (not recorded which). Some clones in this sample may be carry-over from other donors' samples. The sequenced material came from adjacent normal tissue. The rearrangement links TRBV11-3 to TRBJ2-2; maybe TRBD2 (6 bases). CDR3 nucleotides: TGTGCCAGCAGCTGGGGGGACTCGAACACCGGGGAGCTGGTTTTT. Amino acids: CASSWGDSNTGELVF.